The 30 T cell receptor beta chains below come from one sample, sequenced in a study of cytomegalovirus exposure and HLA in healthy donors. The PCR employed 60 Vbeta primers together with 13 Jbeta primers. Assay used: immunoSEQ multiplex PCR; TCRdb lists only in-frame clones, some missing. This sample has about 160,000 clones, with about 75% found just once. Sequencing was performed on PBMCs. These receptors were collected from a female donor in good health and CMV-seronegative.

This chain connects TRBV5-1 to TRBJ2-7; 7 nucleotides line up with TRBD1. The CDR3 totals 15 residues. Germline V lookup: CDR1 SGHRS, CDR2 YFSETQ. With 2 bases clipped from V and 0 bases from J, the junction kept 5 bases outside the gene matches. CDR3 DNA: TGCGCCAGCAGCTTTCAGGACAGGAGCTCCTACGAGCAGTACTTC. It is translated as CASSFQDRSSYEQYF.

The chain couples TRBV7-3 to TRBJ2-3; D gene uncertain. This CDR3 has 12 amino acids. Germline V gene data show CDR1 as SGHTA and CDR2 as FQGTGA. V shed 2 bases and J shed 5 bases, with 5 bases lying between them. This CDR3 is CASSLPGDTQYF. CDR3 coding DNA: TGTGCCAGCAGCTTACCGGGAGATACGCAGTATTTT.

The CDR3: CASSARLAGGSGELFF. Here the CDR3 DNA reads TGTGCCAGCAGTGCCCGACTAGCGGGGGGATCCGGGGAGCTGTTTTTT. This chain joins TRBV6-1 and TRBJ2-2; TRBD2 matches 13 bases. From germline, CDR1 is MNHNS and CDR2 SASEGT. The CDR3 spans 16 residues. J lost 6 bases, V lost 4 bases, and 5 bases had no gene match.

V gene TRBV12-5 combines with J gene TRBJ2-7, with 10 bases aligning to TRBD2. The CDR3 has 17 residues. Looked up from germline, CDR1 is LGHNT and CDR2 is FRNRAP. V trimming: 1 base; J trimming: 2 bases; junction bases outside the gene matches: 8. CDR3 protein: CASGLGGASGGAYEQYF. CDR3 DNA sequence: TGTGCTAGTGGTTTGGGGGGAGCTAGCGGGGGTGCCTACGAGCAGTACTTC.

Remarks on this clone: Distinct nucleotide sequences in the sample also encode this CDR3. The chain links TRBV18 to TRBJ1-1, with D possibly being TRBD1 (5 bases). Deletions cut 0 bases from V and 4 bases from J, with 6 bases between. The CDR3 runs to 13 residues. Germline V gene sequence: CDR1 KGHSH, CDR2 LQKENI. The CDR3 nucleotides are TGTGCCAGCTCACCACCGGGGGGCACTGAAGCTTTCTTT. Translating it yields CASSPPGGTEAFF. The full variable domain, rest sourced from reference TRBV18 and TRBJ1-1, is NAGVMQNPRHLVRRRGQEARLRCSPMKGHSHVYWYRQLPEEGLKFMVYLQKENIIDESGMPKERFSAEFPKEGPSILRIQQVVRGDSAAYFCASSPPGGTEAFFGQGTRLTVV.

This chain joins TRBV7-2 and TRBJ1-5, with 7 bases fitting TRBD1. The CDR3 sequence is 14 residues long. CDR1 and CDR2 from the germline V gene are SGHTA and FQGNSA. The trim removed 3 bases at V and 5 bases at J, leaving 4 bases unmatched. The DNA for the CDR3 is TGTGCCAGCAGCTTGTTGGGGACAGATCAGCCCCAGCATTTT. Its translation is CASSLLGTDQPQHF.

This clone was detected only a few times. The chain couples TRBV5-6 to TRBJ2-5, with TRBD2 matching 7 bases. Per the germline V gene, CDR1 is SGHDT and CDR2 is YYEEEE. The V and J ends lost 1 base and 2 bases, in that order; junction bases with no gene match: 5. The CDR3 contains 15 residues. CDR3 DNA: TGTGCCAGCAGCTTGAGGGCCGGGGGGCAAGAGACCCAGTACTTC. Its protein product is CASSLRAGGQETQYF. Looking up the rest from reference TRBV5-6 and TRBJ2-5 gives the full variable domain: DAGVTQSPTHLIKTRGQQVTLRCSPKSGHDTVSWYQQALGQGPQFIFQYYEEEERQRGNFPDRFSGHQFPNYSSELNVNALLLGDSALYLCASSLRAGGQETQYFGPGTRLLVL.

The chain is built from TRBV6-1 and TRBJ2-3, with 8 bases lining up with TRBD2. Germline lookup yields CDR1 MNHNS and CDR2 SASEGT. The CDR3 is 16 residues long. V lost 2 bases, J lost 3 bases, and 7 bases stayed unmatched. This CDR3 reads CASSEFSSGATDTQYF. In nucleotides, the CDR3 is TGTGCCAGCAGTGAATTTAGTAGCGGGGCGACAGATACGCAGTATTTT.

The chain uses TRBV7-9 and TRBJ2-5; D gene uncertain. Trimming cost V 4 bases and J 5 bases, with 8 bases left between them. CDR3 size: 12 residues. Germline V gene sequence: CDR1 SEHNR, CDR2 FQNEAQ (reference sequence). CDR3 DNA sequence: TGTGCCAGCAGCTCTCGGTGGGAGACCCAGTACTTC. This gives the protein CASSSRWETQYF.

This sequence joins TRBV11-1 and TRBJ2-7, with 14 bases matching TRBD2. The CDR3 loop spans 16 amino acids. V was pared by 4 bases and J by 5 bases, with 7 bases of the junction left unmatched. Germline values: CDR1 SGHAT, CDR2 FQDESV (reference sequence). Here the CDR3 reads CASSWGTSGSTHEQYF. CDR3 in DNA: TGTGCCAGCAGCTGGGGGACTAGCGGGAGTACGCACGAGCAGTACTTC.

This chain joins TRBV6-6 and TRBJ1-5, with D maybe TRBD1 (6 bases). This CDR3 has 14 residues. Germline loops: CDR1 MNHNY, CDR2 SVGAGI (reference sequence). V was shortened by 10 bases and J by 0 bases, with 13 bases between the two germline ends. The CDR3 protein is CATKDSYSNQPQHF. For the CDR3, the DNA is TGTGCCACCAAGGACAGCTATAGCAATCAGCCCCAGCATTTT.

V gene TRBV11-3 combines with J gene TRBJ1-3, with unresolved D. Trimming stripped 3 bases from V and 0 bases from J, with 3 bases between. From germline, CDR1 is SGHNT and CDR2 YENEEA. The CDR3 has 13 residues. The DNA for the CDR3 is TGTGCCAGCAGCTTCGGCTCTGGAAACACCATATATTTT. Its translation is CASSFGSGNTIYF.

The rearrangement links TRBV6-5 to TRBJ2-2; D perhaps matches TRBD1 (5 bases). The CDR3 is 13 amino acids. Germline CDR1 reads MNHEY; CDR2 reads SVGAGI. Trimming took off 5 bases at V and 6 bases at J, with 10 bases between the two ends. The CDR3 region has the DNA TGTGCCAGCAGTCCAGGGTTGTCCGGGGAGCTGTTTTTT. As protein: CASSPGLSGELFF.

This chain links TRBV2 with TRBJ2-1; 10 bases line up with TRBD1. Germline V CDR1 and CDR2: SNHLY, FYNNEI. The ends lost 4 bases at V and 10 bases at J; junction bases unmatched: 1. The CDR3 length is 12 residues. The CDR3 DNA sequence: TGTGCCAGCAGTGGGGACAGGGGCGAGCAGTTCTTC. Amino acids: CASSGDRGEQFF.

The V and J genes are TRBV7-9 and TRBJ1-1; the match to TRBD1 covers 7 bases. Trimming cost V 7 bases and J 2 bases; bases outside gene matches: 4. The germline gives CDR1 SEHNR, CDR2 FQNEAQ (reference sequence). The CDR3 is 13 amino acids. This chain's CDR3 is CASTSGGNTEAFF. CDR3 sequence (DNA): TGTGCCAGCACCTCAGGGGGTAACACTGAAGCTTTCTTT.

The chain couples TRBV9 to TRBJ1-1; 9 positions match TRBD1. V trimming: 0 bases; J trimming: 5 bases; junction bases outside the gene matches: 5. Germline assignment: CDR1 SGDLS and CDR2 YYNGEE. CDR3 length: 15 residues. The DNA of the CDR3 is TGTGCCAGCAGCGTAGAGGGACAGGGAAGAACTGAAGCTTTCTTT. Its protein is CASSVEGQGRTEAFF.

This sequence joins TRBV19 and TRBJ1-1; perhaps TRBD1 as D (6 bases). The length of the CDR3 is 16 residues. Trimming left V 6 bases short and J 0 bases short, with 17 bases between. CDR1 is LNHDA and CDR2 is SQIVND in the germline V gene (reference sequence). The CDR3 sequence: CASRGTGIGMNTEAFF. CDR3 nucleotide sequence: TGTGCCAGTAGAGGAACAGGGATTGGGATGAACACTGAAGCTTTCTTT.

V usage is TRBV30 and J usage is TRBJ1-2; TRBD1 might be the D (6 bases). The germline V and J ends were trimmed by 3 bases and 3 bases, with 14 bases remaining between them. Germline CDR1 reads GTSNPN; CDR2 reads SVGIG (reference sequence). CDR3 length: 14 residues. The CDR3 DNA reads TGTGCCTGGAGAGCCGGGACACTCTACTATGGCTACACCTTC. This gives the protein CAWRAGTLYYGYTF.

V and J are TRBV6-4 and TRBJ2-1; TRBD2 is a possible D gene (5 bases). CDR1 and CDR2 (germline): MRHNA, SNTAGT. Trimming pared 0 bases from V and 15 bases from J, leaving 21 bases between. The CDR3 is 15 amino acids. The CDR3 DNA follows: TGTGCCAGCAGTGACTCGGTCTACCCCTGGACTTATAGGTTCTTC. Its protein is CASSDSVYPWTYRFF.

This clone was detected only once. The chain uses TRBV6-6 and TRBJ1-6, with D tentatively TRBD1 (5 bases). The germline gives CDR1 MNHNY, CDR2 SVGAGI (reference sequence). V was clipped by 7 bases and J by 4 bases, with 14 bases between them. CDR3 length equals 15 residues. CDR3 residues: CASTTGENYNSPLHF. In DNA form, the CDR3 reads TGTGCCAGCACCACGGGGGAGAATTATAATTCACCCCTCCACTTT.

The chain links TRBV5-8 to TRBJ1-2, with D perhaps TRBD1 (6 bases). The CDR3 covers 14 residues. V dropped 4 bases and J dropped 4 bases, with 14 bases sitting between them. The germline V gene has CDR1 SGHTS and CDR2 YDEGEE. The CDR3 DNA reads as TGTGCCAGCAGCCGGGGACAAGCCGGCTATGGCTACACCTTC. Translating gives CASSRGQAGYGYTF.

The rearrangement uses TRBV28 and TRBJ2-7, with 7 bases fitting TRBD2. The germline gives CDR1 MDHEN, CDR2 SYDVKM. The length of the CDR3 is 13 residues. With 7 bases clipped from V and 6 bases from J, the junction kept 9 bases outside the gene matches. The CDR3 sequence: CASKGRVTGEQYF. The CDR3 coding sequence is TGTGCCAGCAAGGGGAGGGTCACGGGCGAGCAGTACTTC. The full variable domain, with the rest looked up from reference TRBV28 and TRBJ2-7, is DVKVTQSSRYLVKRTGEKVFLECVQDMDHENMFWYRQDPGLGLRLIYFSYDVKMKEKGDIPEGYSVSREKKERFSLILESASTNQTSMYLCASKGRVTGEQYFGPGTRLTVT.

The count of this clone is one. The chain uses TRBV6-1 and TRBJ2-5; 11 nucleotides align to TRBD1. The J call may be incorrect, as the DNA end agrees better with TRBJ2-7. Germline V gene lookup returns CDR1 MNHNS and CDR2 SASEGT. CDR3 length equals 15 residues. The CDR3 coding sequence is TGTGCCAGCAGTGAAGCCGGGACAGGGGGGTACGAGCAGTACTTC. Translation gives CASSEAGTGGYEQYF.

The J gene is TRBJ1-6, the V gene TRBV6-5; 8 positions match TRBD1. Germline V gene lookup returns CDR1 MNHEY and CDR2 SVGAGI. This CDR3 has 15 residues. V dropped 6 bases and J dropped 6; count of bases not matched to a gene: 7. The CDR3 spells CASSSDREGNSPLHF. In nucleotides, the CDR3 is TGTGCCAGCAGCTCGGACAGGGAGGGTAATTCACCCCTCCACTTT.

The V call is TRBV7-9, the J call TRBJ2-7, with D maybe TRBD2 (6 bases). Germline CDR1 reads SEHNR; CDR2 reads FQNEAQ (reference sequence). V lost 7 bases to trimming and J lost 7 bases, with 14 bases between them. The CDR3 loop spans 12 amino acids. CDR3 nucleotides: TGTGCCAGCACCCTCTCCGGGGGAGAGCAGTACTTC. This sequence encodes CASTLSGGEQYF. The full variable domain, with the rest looked up from reference TRBV7-9 and TRBJ2-7, is DTGVSQNPRHKITKRGQNVTFRCDPISEHNRLYWYRQTLGQGPEFLTYFQNEAQLEKSRLLSDRFSAERPKGSFSTLEIQRTEQGDSAMYLCASTLSGGEQYFGPGTRLTVT.

The chain carries TRBV12-5 and TRBJ2-3; TRBD2 agrees at 11 bases. V dropped 6 bases and J dropped 4; count of bases not matched to a gene: 3. This CDR3 spans 14 amino acids. Germline V gene sequence: CDR1 LGHNT, CDR2 FRNRAP. The CDR3 reads CASGQGLAADTQYF. CDR3 nucleotide sequence: TGTGCTAGTGGCCAGGGACTAGCGGCAGATACGCAGTATTTT.

Comments on this clone: At one end the junction does not follow the germline gene, possibly because of a read error. This chain uses TRBV11-2 with TRBJ2-7, with 7 bases that match TRBD2. Germline V gene lookup returns CDR1 SGHAT and CDR2 FQNNGV. This CDR3 region has 13 residues. DNA of the CDR3: TGTGCCAGCAGCTTACGGCCGGGGGAACTAGCGCGCTTC. Encoded protein: CASSLRPGELARF.

In its sample, this clone was seen a few times. The V and J genes are TRBV6-1 and TRBJ1-2; D is possibly TRBD1 (6 bases). The CDR3 sequence is 11 residues long. Trimming stripped 5 bases from V and 7 bases from J, with 8 bases between. Germline V CDR1 and CDR2: MNHNS, SASEGT. CDR3 residues: CASSFRGGYTF. Written as DNA, the CDR3 is TGTGCCAGCAGTTTCAGGGGTGGCTACACCTTC.

V gene TRBV5-1 combines with J gene TRBJ2-3; D is ambiguous. Between the trimmed V and J ends, which lost 4 bases and 2 bases, there was a span of 14 bases. The CDR3 spans 15 residues. CDR1 SGHRS and CDR2 YFSETQ come from the germline V gene. The CDR3 protein is CASSLESGPTDTQYF. The CDR3 DNA sequence: TGCGCCAGCAGCCTGGAGAGTGGGCCCACAGATACGCAGTATTTT.

The rearrangement links TRBV7-3 to TRBJ2-7; 15 bases agree with TRBD2. This CDR3 spans 16 amino acids. Germline-derived CDR1 and CDR2 are SGHTA and FQGTGA. Trimming took 0 bases from V and 5 from J; bases not matched to a gene: 2. Written as DNA, the CDR3 is TGTGCCAGCAGCTTAACCGGGACTAGCGGGAGGAACGAGCAGTACTTC. Translating it yields CASSLTGTSGRNEQYF.